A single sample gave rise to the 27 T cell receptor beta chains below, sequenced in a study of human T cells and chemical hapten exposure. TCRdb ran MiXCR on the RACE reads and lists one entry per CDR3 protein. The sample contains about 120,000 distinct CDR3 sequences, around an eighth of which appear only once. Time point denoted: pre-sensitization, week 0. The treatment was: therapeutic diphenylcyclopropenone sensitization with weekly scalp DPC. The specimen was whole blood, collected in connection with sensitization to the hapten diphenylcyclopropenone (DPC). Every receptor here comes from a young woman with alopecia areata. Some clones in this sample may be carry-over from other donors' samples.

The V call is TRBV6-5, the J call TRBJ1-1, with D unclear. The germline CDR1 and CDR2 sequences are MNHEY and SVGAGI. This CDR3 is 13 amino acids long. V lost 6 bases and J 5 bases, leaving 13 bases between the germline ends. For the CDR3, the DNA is TGTGCCAGCAGCCTTAGTTCGTGGACTGAAGCTTTCTTT. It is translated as CASSLSSWTEAFF.

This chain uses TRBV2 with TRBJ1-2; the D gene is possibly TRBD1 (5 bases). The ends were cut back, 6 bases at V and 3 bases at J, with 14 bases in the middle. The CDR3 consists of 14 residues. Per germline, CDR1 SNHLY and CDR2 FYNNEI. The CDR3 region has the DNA TGTGCCAGCAGCTGGGGAGGGGATGACTATGGCTACACCTTC. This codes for CASSWGGDDYGYTF.

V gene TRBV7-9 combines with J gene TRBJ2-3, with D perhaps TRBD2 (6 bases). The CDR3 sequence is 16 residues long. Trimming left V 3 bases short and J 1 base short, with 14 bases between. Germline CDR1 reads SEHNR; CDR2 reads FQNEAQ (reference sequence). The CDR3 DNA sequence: TGTGCCAGCAGCTTCCCCCGTGGCGGGGGCACAGATACGCAGTATTTT. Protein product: CASSFPRGGGTDTQYF.

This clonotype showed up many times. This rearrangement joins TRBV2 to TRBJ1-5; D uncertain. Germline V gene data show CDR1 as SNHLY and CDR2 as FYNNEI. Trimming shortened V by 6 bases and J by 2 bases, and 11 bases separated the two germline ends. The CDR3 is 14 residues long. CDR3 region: CASSAQGGNQPQHF. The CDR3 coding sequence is TGTGCCAGCAGCGCCCAAGGTGGCAATCAGCCCCAGCATTTT.

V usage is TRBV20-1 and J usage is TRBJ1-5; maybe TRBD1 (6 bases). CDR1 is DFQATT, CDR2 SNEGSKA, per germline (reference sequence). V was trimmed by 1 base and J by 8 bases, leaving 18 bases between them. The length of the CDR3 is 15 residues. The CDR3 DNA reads TGCAGTGCTAGAGGGACCAGGGGAGGTTTGGAGCCCCAGCATTTT. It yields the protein CSARGTRGGLEPQHF.

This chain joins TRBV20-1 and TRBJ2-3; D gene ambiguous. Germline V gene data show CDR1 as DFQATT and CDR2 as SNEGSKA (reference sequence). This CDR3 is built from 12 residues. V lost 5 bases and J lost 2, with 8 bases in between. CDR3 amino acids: CSAGLVTDTQYF. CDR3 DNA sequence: TGCAGTGCTGGGCTAGTCACAGATACGCAGTATTTT.

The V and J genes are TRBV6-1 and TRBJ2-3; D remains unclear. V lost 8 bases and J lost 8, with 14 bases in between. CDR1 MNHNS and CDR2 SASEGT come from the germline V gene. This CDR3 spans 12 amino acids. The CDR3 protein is CASSEGAITQYF. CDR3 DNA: TGTGCCAGCTCCGAAGGAGCAATTACGCAGTATTTT.

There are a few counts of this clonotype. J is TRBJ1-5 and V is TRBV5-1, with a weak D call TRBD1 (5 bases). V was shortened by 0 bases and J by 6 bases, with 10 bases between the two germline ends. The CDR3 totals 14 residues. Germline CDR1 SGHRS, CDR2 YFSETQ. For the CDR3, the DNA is TGCGCCAGCAGCTTGGTCCCTGGGGCTCAGCCCCAGCATTTT. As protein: CASSLVPGAQPQHF.

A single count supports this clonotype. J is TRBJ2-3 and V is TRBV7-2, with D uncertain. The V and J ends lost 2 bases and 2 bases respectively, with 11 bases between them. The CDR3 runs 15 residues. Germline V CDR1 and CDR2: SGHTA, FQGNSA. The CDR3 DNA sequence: TGTGCCAGCAGCTTAATAGCCCTTGTCACAGATACGCAGTATTTT. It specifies CASSLIALVTDTQYF.

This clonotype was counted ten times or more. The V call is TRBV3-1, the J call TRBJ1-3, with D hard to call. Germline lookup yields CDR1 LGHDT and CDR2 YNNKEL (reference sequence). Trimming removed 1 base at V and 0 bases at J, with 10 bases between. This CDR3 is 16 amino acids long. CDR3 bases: TGTGCCAGCAGCCAAGTCATGGGAATCTCTGGAAACACCATATATTTT. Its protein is CASSQVMGISGNTIYF.

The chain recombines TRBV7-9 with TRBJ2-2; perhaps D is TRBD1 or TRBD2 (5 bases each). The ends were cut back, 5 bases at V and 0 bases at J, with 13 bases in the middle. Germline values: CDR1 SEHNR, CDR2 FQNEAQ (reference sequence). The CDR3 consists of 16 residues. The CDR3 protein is CASSRTGTANTGELFF. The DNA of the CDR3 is TGTGCCAGCAGCCGAACCGGGACGGCGAACACCGGGGAGCTGTTTTTT.

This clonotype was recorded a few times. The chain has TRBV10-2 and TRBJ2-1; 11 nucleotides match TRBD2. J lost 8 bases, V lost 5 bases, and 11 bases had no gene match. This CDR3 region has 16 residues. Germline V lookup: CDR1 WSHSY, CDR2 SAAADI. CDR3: CASSRLTSGVDDEQFF. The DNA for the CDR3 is TGCGCCAGCAGTCGGTTGACTAGCGGGGTCGACGATGAGCAGTTCTTC.

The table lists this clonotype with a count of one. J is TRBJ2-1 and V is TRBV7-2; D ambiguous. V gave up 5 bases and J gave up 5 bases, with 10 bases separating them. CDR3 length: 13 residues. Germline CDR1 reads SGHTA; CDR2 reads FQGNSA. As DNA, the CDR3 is TGTGCCAGCAGCCCATATCTTAACAATGAGCAGTTCTTC. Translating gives CASSPYLNNEQFF.

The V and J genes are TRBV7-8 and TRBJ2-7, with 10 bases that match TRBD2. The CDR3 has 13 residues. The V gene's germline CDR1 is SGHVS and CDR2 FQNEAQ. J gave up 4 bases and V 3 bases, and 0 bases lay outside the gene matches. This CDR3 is CASSLTSGYEQYF. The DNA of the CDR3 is TGTGCCAGCAGCTTGACTAGCGGGTACGAGCAGTACTTC.

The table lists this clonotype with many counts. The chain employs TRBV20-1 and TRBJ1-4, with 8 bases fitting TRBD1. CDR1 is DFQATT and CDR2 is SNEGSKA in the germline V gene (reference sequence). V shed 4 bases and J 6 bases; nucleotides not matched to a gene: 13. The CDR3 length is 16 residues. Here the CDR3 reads CSATTGGWGMDEKLFF. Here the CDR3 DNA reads TGCAGTGCTACTACAGGGGGATGGGGGATGGATGAAAAACTGTTTTTT.

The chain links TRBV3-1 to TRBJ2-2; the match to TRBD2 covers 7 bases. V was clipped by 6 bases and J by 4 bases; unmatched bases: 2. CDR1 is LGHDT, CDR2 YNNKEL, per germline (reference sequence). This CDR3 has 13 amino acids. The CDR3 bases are TGTGCCAGCAGAACTAGCGTCACCGGGGAGCTGTTTTTT. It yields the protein CASRTSVTGELFF.

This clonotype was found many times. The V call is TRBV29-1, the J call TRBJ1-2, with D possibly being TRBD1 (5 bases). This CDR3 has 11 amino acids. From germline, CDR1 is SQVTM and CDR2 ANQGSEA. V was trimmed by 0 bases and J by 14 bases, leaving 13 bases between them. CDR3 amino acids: CSVEDRRGRTF. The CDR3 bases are TGCAGCGTTGAAGATCGGAGGGGTAGAACCTTC.

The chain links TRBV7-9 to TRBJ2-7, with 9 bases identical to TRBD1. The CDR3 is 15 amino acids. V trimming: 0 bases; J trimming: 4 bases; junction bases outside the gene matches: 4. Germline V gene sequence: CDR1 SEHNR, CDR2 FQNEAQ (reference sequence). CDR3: CASSLAGTGRYEQYF. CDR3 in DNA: TGTGCCAGCAGCTTAGCGGGGACAGGGAGGTACGAGCAGTACTTC. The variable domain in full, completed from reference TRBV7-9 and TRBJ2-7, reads DTGVSQNPRHKITKRGQNVTFRCDPISEHNRLYWYRQTLGQGPEFLTYFQNEAQLEKSRLLSDRFSAERPKGSFSTLEIQRTEQGDSAMYLCASSLAGTGRYEQYFGPGTRLTVT.

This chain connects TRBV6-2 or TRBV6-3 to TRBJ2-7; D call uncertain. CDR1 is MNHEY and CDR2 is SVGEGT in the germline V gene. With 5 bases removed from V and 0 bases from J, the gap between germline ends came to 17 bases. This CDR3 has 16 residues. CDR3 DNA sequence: TGTGCCAGCAGTGGGCACGCAGGCCTGTTCTCCTACGAGCAGTACTTC. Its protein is CASSGHAGLFSYEQYF.

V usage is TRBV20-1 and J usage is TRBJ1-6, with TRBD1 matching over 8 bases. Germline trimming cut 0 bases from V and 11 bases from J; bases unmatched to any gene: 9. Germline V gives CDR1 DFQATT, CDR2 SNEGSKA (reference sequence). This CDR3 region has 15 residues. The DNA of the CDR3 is TGCAGTGCTAGAGATCCTCCTGACAGGGGAACACCCCTCCACTTT. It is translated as CSARDPPDRGTPLHF.

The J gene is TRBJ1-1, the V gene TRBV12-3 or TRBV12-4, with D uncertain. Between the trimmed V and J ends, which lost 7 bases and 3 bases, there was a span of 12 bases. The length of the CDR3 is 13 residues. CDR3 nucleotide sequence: TGTGCCAGCACCCCCGGCCCGTACACTGAAGCTTTCTTT. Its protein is CASTPGPYTEAFF.

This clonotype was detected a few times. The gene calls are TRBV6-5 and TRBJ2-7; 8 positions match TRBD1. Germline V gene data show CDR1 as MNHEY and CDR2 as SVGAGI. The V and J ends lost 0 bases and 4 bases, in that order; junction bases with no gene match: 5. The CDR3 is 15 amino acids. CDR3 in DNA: TGTGCCAGCAGTTACTCGTGGCAGGGGGCGTACGAGCAGTACTTC. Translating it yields CASSYSWQGAYEQYF.

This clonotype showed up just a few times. The CDR3 is CASSARTGAYTGELFF. The CDR3 nucleotides are TGCGCCAGCAGCGCCCGGACAGGAGCCTACACCGGGGAGCTGTTTTTT. The chain is built from TRBV5-1 and TRBJ2-2; TRBD1 matches at 7 bases. Germline CDR1 and CDR2: SGHRS and YFSETQ. J gave up 3 bases and V 4 bases, and 9 bases lay outside the gene matches. The CDR3 consists of 16 residues.

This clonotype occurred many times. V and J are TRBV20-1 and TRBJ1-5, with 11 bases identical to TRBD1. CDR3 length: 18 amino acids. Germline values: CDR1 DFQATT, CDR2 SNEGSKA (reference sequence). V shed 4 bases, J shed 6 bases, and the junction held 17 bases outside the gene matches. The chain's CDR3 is CSANAGTGGTWRSQPQHF. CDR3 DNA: TGCAGTGCTAACGCCGGGACAGGGGGGACTTGGCGATCTCAGCCCCAGCATTTT.

The CDR3 protein is CARSPDRGGIQYF. DNA for the CDR3: TGTGCCAGAAGCCCCGACAGGGGGGGGATTCAGTACTTC. The genes are TRBV5-3 and TRBJ2-4, with 9 bases matching TRBD1. TRBV5-3 is treated as an ORF (open reading frame) with a function not yet certain. The CDR3 is made up of 13 amino acids. The J segment lost 10 bases and the V segment lost 4 bases, leaving 6 bases of the junction unmatched.

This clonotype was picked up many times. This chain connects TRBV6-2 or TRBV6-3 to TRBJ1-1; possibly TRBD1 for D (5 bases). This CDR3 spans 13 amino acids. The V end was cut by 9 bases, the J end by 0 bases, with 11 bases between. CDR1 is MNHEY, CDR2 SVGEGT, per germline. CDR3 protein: CASDSVLNTEAFF. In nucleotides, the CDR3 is TGTGCCAGTGACAGCGTTTTGAACACTGAAGCTTTCTTT.

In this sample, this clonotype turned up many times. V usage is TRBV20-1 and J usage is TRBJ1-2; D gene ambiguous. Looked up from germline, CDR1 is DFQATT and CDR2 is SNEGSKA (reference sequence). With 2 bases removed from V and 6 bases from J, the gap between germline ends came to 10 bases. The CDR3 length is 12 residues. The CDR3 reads CSARQDRDGYTF. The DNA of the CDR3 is TGCAGTGCTAGACAGGATAGGGATGGCTACACCTTC.